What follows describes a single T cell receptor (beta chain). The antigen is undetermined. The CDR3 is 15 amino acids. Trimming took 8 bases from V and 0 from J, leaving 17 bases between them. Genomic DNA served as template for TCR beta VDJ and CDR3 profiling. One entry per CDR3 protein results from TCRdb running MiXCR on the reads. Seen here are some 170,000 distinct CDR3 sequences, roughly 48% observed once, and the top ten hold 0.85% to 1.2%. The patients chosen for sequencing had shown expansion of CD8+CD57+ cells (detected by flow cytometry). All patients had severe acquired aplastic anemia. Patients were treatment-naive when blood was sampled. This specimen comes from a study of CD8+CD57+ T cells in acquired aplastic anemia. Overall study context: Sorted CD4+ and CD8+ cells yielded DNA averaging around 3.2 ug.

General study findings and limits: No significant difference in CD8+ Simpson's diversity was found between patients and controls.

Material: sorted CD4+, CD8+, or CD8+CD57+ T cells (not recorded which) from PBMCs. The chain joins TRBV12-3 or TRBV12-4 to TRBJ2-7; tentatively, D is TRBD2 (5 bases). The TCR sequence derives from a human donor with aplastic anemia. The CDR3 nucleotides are TGTGCCAGCCAACAGACTACCGATCCCTCCTACGAGCAGTACTTC. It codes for CASQQTTDPSYEQYF.